A few counts support the clone carrying this T cell receptor (beta chain). Antigen: not known. It may be a read error: a sequence one base away is much more abundant. General study findings and limits: Tumor-infiltrating Treg TCR alpha and beta sequences overlapped most with tumor naive CD4+ T cells, then blood naive.

Memory CD4+ cells were defined as CD4+CD45RO+CD25-. Germline CDR1 reads MNHEY; CDR2 reads SVGEGT. There are 15 residues in the CDR3. Trimming left V 5 bases short and J 2 bases short, with 13 bases between. Full-length variable regions came from constant-region reverse primers plus semi-nested Nested Universal Primer A PCR. A single record per CDR3 protein comes from TCRdb applying MiXCR to the 5' RACE reads. Altogether several thousand distinct CDR3 sequences are present, more than 15% being singletons, with the ten largest covering about 3.7%. The TCR was taken from a female donor with breast cancer. The sample taken for sequencing was memory CD4+ T cells sorted from blood. Subset of the sample: memory CD4+ T cells, CD4+CD45RO+CD25-. J is TRBJ1-5 and V is TRBV6-2 or TRBV6-3; D remains ambiguous. The CDR3 bases are TGTGCCAGCAGTACCCGGGGAGAGGGCAATCAGCCCCAGCATTTT. Amino acid sequence: CASSTRGEGNQPQHF.